The clone carrying this T cell receptor beta chain occurred a few times. Antigen unknown. This specimen belongs to a study of CD8 T cells in ankylosing spondylitis. General study results and limits: Matched ankylosing spondylitis synovial fluid reportedly contained a significantly enriched population of disease-linked clones. Roughly eight highly homologous variants made up a TCR beta motif that seemed to typify ankylosing spondylitis blood.

By quantitative 5'-RACE with molecular barcodes, the TCR beta libraries were made. MiXCR was run by TCRdb on the 5' RACE reads, yielding one entry per CDR3 protein. Of 450,000 or so distinct CDR3 sequences in the sample, roughly 26% are singletons; the top ten hold about 0.89%. The germline V gene has CDR1 MNHEY and CDR2 SMNVEV (reference sequence). Trimming stripped 7 bases from V and 9 bases from J, with 19 bases between. The CDR3 spans 15 residues. Sequencing used blood, either unsorted or a sorted T cell fraction (not recorded which). J is TRBJ1-6 and V is TRBV27; D is undetermined. The clonotype originates from a male donor with ankylosing spondylitis. CDR3 nucleotides: TGTGCCAGCACCCTGACACCGGGAGTGGGTTCACCCCTCCACTTT. It yields the protein CASTLTPGVGSPLHF.